These T cell receptor beta chains were read from a single sample in a study of Ad26.COV2.S vaccination and SARS-CoV-2 variants. This table comes from immunoSEQ multiplex PCR, and its TCRdb copy is limited to in-frame clones, with some not included. The sample shows around 94,000 clones, roughly 80% of them seen only once. The source was peripheral blood, collected after recovery from COVID-19. These receptors were collected from a human donor who had recovered from COVID-19. Each CDR3 is given with its conserved first and last residue. D genes are given only for firm matches. A clone size is listed for some rows: how often the clone was seen (once, few, many), or a class if it is expanded.

cdr3_aa	cdr3_nt	clone_size	v_call	j_call	d_call	cdr3_length
CAWSWAGGVYNEQFF	TGTGCCTGGAGCTGGGCGGGCGGGGTTTACAATGAGCAGTTCTTC	few	TRBV30	TRBJ2-1	-	15
CASSQVRGQGTGELFF	TGTGCCAGCAGCCAAGTACGGGGGCAAGGCACCGGGGAGCTGTTTTTT	-	TRBV4-2	TRBJ2-2	-	16
CASTAGTTGELFF	TGTGCCAGCACGGCTGGGACTACGGGGGAGCTGTTTTTT	few	TRBV2	TRBJ2-2	TRBD2	13
CASSLAGFQPQHF	TGCGCCAGCAGCTTGGCGGGGTTTCAGCCCCAGCATTTT	few	TRBV5-1	TRBJ1-5	-	13
CASWGNEQFF	TGTGCCAGCTGGGGGAATGAGCAGTTCTTC	-	TRBV2	TRBJ2-1	-	10
CASSPGGGTVEKLFF	TGTGCCAGCAGCCCTGGGGGAGGGACGGTAGAAAAACTGTTTTTT	-	TRBV3-1/TRBV3-2	TRBJ1-4	-	15
CASSLGVSGNTIYF	TGTGCCAGCAGCTTAGGTGTATCTGGAAACACCATATATTTT	-	TRBV13	TRBJ1-3	-	14
CASIGASGGAADTQYF	TGTGCCAGCATCGGGGCTAGCGGGGGGGCTGCAGATACGCAGTATTTT	-	TRBV27	TRBJ2-3	TRBD2	16
CASSPAADSYNEQFF	TGTGCCAGCAGCCCAGCCGCGGACAGTTACAATGAGCAGTTCTTC	-	TRBV5-4	TRBJ2-1	-	15
CASSEDDGRYGYTF	TGTGCCAGCAGTGAGGACGACGGACGGTATGGCTACACCTTC	-	TRBV25-1	TRBJ1-2	-	14